This T cell receptor (beta chain) was identified during a study of CD8+CD57+ T cells in acquired aplastic anemia. Study as a whole: Roughly 3 ug was the average amount of DNA from sorted CD4+ and CD8+ cells.

Whole-study results and caveats: It was found that about 31 CD8+ CDR3 sequences were shared between patients and controls.

TCR beta VDJ combinations and CDR3 sequences were profiled from genomic DNA. TCRdb redid the calling of the reads with MiXCR, one entry per CDR3 protein. The table has under 350,000 distinct CDR3 sequences, 45% to 65% seen once. The V end lost 5 bases, the J end lost 6 bases, and 14 bases lay between the germline ends. Germline V gene data show CDR1 as SGHTA and CDR2 as FQGTGA. The CDR3 totals 15 residues. Previously, flow cytometry had revealed CD8+CD57+ cell expansion in the patients chosen for sequencing. Patients, without exception, had severe acquired aplastic anemia. About this clonotype itself: Its antigen is unidentified.

This TCR derives from a human donor with aplastic anemia. Sequenced input: sorted CD4+, CD8+, or CD8+CD57+ T cells (not recorded which) from PBMCs. The chain is built from TRBV7-3 and TRBJ1-6, with D hard to call. In DNA, the CDR3 is TGTGCCAGCAGCATCACCGGGCCGATTAATTCACCCCTCCACTTT. Translation gives CASSITGPINSPLHF.